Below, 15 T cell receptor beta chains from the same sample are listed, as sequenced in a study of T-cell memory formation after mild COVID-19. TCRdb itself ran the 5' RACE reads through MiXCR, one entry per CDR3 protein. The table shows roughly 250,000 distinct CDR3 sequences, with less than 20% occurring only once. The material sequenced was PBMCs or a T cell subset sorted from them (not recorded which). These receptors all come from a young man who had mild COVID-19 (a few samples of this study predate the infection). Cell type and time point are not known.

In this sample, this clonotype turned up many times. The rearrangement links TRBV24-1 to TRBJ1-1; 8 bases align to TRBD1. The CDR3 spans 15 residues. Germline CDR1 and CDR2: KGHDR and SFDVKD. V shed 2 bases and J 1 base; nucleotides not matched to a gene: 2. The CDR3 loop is CATSDSGTGNTEAFF. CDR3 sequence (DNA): TGTGCCACCAGTGATTCCGGGACAGGGAACACTGAAGCTTTCTTT.

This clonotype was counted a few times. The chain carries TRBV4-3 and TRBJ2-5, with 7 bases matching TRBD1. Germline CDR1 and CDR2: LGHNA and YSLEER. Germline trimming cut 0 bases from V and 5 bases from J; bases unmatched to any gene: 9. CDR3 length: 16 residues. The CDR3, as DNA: TGCGCCAGCAGCCAAGATCTTCAGGGGGTTGGGGAGACCCAGTACTTC. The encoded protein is CASSQDLQGVGETQYF.

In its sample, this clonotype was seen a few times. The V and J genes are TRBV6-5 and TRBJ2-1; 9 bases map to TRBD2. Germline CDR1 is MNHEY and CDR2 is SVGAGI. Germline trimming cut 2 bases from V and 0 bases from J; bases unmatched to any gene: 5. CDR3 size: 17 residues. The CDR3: CASSYRSGGRSYNEQFF. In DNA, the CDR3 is TGTGCCAGCAGTTACCGTAGCGGGGGTCGCTCCTACAATGAGCAGTTCTTC.

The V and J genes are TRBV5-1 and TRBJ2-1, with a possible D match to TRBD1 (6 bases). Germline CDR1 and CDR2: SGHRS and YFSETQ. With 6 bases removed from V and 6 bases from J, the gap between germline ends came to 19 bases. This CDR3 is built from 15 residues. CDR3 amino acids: CASTLTGPGVNEQFF. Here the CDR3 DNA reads TGCGCCAGCACCCTGACAGGTCCAGGGGTCAATGAGCAGTTCTTC.

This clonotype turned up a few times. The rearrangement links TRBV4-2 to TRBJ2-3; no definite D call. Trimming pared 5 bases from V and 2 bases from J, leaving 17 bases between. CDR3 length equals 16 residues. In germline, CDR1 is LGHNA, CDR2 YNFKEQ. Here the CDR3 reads CASSKARAADTDTQYF. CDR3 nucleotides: TGTGCCAGCAGCAAAGCCCGGGCAGCCGACACAGATACGCAGTATTTT.

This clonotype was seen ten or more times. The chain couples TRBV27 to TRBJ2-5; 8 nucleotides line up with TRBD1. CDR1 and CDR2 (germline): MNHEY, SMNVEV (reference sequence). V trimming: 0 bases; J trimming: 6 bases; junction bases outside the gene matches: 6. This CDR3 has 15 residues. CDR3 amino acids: CASSLSAGGWKTQYF. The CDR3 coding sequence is TGTGCCAGCAGTTTATCCGCAGGGGGCTGGAAGACCCAGTACTTC.

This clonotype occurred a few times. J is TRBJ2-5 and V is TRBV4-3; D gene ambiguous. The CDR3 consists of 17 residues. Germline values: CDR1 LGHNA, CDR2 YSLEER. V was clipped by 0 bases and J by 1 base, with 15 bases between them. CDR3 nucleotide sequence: TGCGCCAGCAGCCAAGATTCACGCGGTGGCTTCCAAGAGACCCAGTACTTC. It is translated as CASSQDSRGGFQETQYF.

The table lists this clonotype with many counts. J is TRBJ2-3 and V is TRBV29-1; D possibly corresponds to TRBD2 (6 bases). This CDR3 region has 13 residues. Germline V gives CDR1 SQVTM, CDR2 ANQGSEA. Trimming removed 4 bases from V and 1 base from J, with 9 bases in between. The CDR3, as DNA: TGCAGCGTTGGCGGGGCCCGCACAGATACGCAGTATTTT. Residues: CSVGGARTDTQYF.

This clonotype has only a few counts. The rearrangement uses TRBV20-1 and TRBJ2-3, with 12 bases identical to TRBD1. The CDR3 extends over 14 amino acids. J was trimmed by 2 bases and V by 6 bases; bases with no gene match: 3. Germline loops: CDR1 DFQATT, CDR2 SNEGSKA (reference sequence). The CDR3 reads CSASGQGATDTQYF. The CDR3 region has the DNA TGCAGTGCATCGGGACAGGGGGCCACAGATACGCAGTATTTT.

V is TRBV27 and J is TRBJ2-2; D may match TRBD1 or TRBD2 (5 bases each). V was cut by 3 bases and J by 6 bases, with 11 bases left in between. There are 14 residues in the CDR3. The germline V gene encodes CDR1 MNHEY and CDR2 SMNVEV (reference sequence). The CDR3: CASSLYRGAGELFF. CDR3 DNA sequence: TGTGCCAGCAGTTTGTATAGGGGAGCCGGGGAGCTGTTTTTT.

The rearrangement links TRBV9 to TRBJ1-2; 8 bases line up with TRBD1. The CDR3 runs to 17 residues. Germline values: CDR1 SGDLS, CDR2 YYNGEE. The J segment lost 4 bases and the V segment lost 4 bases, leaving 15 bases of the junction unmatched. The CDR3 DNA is TGTGCCAGCAGCTTTGGGCAGGGGGCGGCTCTGTCCTATGGCTACACCTTC. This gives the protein CASSFGQGAALSYGYTF.

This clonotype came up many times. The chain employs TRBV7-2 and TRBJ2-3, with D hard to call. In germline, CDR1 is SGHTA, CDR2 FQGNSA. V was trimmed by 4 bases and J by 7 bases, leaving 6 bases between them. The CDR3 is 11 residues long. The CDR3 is CASSSRYTQYF. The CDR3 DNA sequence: TGTGCCAGCAGCTCCCGATATACGCAGTATTTT.

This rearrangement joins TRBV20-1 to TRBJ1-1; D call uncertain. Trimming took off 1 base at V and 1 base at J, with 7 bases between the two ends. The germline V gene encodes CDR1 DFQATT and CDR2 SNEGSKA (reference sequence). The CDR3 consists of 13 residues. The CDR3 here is CSARGGGNTEAFF. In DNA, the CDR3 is TGCAGTGCTAGAGGCGGTGGGAACACTGAAGCTTTCTTT.

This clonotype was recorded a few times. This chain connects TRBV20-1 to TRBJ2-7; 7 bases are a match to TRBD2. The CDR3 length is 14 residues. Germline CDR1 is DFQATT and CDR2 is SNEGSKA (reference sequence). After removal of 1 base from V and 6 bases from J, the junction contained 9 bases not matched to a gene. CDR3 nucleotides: TGCAGTGCTAGAGGTTCCAGCGGGGTAGGCGAGCAGTACTTC. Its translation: CSARGSSGVGEQYF.

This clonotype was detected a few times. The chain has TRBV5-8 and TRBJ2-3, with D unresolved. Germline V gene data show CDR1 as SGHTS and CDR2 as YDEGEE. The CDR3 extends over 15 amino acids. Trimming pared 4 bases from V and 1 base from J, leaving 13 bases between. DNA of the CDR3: TGTGCCAGCAGCCGGGCCCCCATGGGCACAGATACGCAGTATTTT. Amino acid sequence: CASSRAPMGTDTQYF.